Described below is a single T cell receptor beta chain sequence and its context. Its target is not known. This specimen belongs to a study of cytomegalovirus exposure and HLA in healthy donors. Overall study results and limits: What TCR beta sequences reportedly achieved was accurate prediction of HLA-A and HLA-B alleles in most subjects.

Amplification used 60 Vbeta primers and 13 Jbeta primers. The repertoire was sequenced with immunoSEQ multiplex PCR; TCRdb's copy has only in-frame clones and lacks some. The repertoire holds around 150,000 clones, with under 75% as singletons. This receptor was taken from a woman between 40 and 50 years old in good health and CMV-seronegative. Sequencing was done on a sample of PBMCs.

In DNA form, the CDR3 reads TGTGCCAGCAGCGGCCGACAGGGGAACACTGAAGCTTTCTTT. This translates into CASSGRQGNTEAFF. The rearrangement uses TRBV7-9 and TRBJ1-1; 7 nucleotides align to TRBD1. The V and J ends lost 5 bases and 1 base, in that order; junction bases with no gene match: 4. The CDR3 is 14 residues long. From germline, CDR1 is SEHNR and CDR2 FQNEAQ (reference sequence).